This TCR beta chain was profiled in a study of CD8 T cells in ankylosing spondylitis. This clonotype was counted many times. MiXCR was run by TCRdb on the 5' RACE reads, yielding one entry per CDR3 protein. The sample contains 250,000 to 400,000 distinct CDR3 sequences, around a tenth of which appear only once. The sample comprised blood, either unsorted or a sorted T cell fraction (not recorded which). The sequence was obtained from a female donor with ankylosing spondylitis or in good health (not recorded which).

The CDR3 reads CASSSRTGNYGYTF. The CDR3 bases are TGTGCCAGCAGCTCCCGGACAGGGAACTATGGCTACACCTTC. The chain joins TRBV13 to TRBJ1-2; 8 bases fit TRBD1. The CDR3 has 14 amino acids. V shed 4 bases and J 2 bases; nucleotides not matched to a gene: 3. Germline V CDR1 and CDR2: PRHDT, FYEKMQ (reference sequence).